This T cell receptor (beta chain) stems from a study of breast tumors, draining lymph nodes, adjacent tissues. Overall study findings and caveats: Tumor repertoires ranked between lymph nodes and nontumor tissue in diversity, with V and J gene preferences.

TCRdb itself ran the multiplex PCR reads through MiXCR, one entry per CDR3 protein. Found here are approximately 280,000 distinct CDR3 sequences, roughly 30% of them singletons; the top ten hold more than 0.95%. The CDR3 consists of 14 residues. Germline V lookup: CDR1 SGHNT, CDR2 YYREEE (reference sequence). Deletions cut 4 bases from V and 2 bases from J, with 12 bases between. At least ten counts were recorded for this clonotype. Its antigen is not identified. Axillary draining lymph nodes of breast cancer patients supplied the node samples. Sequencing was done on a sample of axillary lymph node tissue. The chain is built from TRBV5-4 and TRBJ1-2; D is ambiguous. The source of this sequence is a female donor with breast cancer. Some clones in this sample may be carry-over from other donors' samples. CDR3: CASSRPDKNYGYTF. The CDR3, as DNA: TGTGCCAGCAGCCGGCCTGACAAGAACTATGGCTACACCTTC.